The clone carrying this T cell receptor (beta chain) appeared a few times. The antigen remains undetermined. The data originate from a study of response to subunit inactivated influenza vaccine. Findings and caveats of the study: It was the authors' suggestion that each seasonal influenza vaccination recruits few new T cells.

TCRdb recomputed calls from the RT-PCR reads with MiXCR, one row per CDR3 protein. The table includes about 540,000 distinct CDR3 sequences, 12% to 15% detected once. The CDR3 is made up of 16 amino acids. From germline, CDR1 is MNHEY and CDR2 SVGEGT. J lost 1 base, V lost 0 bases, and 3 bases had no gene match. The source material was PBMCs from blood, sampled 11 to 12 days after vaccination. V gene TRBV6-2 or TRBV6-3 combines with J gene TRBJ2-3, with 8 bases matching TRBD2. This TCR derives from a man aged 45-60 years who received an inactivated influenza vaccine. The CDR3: CASSYSATSGTDTQYF. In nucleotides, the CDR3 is TGTGCCAGCAGTTACTCAGCGACTAGCGGCACAGATACGCAGTATTTT.